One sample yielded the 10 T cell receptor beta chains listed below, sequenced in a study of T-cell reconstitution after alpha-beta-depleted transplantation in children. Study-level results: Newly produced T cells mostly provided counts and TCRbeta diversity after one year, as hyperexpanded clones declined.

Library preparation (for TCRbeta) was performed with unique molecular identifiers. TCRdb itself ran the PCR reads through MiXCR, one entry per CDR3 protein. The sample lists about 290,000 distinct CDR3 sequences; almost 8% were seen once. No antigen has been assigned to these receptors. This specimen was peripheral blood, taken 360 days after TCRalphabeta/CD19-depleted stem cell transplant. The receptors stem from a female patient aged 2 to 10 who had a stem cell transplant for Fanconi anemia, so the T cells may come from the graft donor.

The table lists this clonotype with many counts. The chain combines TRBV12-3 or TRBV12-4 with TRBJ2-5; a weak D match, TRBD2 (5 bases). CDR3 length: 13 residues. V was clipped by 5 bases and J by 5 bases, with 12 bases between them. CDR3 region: CASSRTAWETQYF. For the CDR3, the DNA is TGTGCCAGCAGTCGGACTGCCTGGGAGACCCAGTACTTC.

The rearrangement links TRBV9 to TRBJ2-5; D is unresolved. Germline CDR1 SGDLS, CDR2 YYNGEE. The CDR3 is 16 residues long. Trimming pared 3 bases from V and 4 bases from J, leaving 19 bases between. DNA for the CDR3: TGTGCCAGCAGCGCGGCAGTTAGGCCCCCGGGAGAGACCCAGTACTTC. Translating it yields CASSAAVRPPGETQYF.

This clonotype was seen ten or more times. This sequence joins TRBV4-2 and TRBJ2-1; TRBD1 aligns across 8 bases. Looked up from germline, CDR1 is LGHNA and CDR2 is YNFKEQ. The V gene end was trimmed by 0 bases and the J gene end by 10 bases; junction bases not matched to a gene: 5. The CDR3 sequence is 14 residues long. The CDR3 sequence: CASSQDRGLGEQFF. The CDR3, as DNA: TGTGCCAGCAGCCAAGACAGGGGGCTAGGGGAGCAGTTCTTC.

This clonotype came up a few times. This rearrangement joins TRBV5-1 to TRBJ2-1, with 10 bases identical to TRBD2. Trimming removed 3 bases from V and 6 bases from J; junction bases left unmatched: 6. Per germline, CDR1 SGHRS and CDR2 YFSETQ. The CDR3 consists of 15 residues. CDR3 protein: CASSSGLADFNEQFF. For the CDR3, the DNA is TGCGCCAGCAGCTCCGGACTAGCGGATTTCAATGAGCAGTTCTTC. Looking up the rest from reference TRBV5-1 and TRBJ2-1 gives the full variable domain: KAGVTQTPRYLIKTRGQQVTLSCSPISGHRSVSWYQQTPGQGLQFLFEYFSETQRNKGNFPGRFSGRQFSNSRSEMNVSTLELGDSALYLCASSSGLADFNEQFFGPGTRLTVL.

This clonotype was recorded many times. As DNA, the CDR3 is TGTGCCAGCAGTCCCCCCCTGTTGCGCTCTGGGGCCAACGTCCTGACTTTC. It encodes CASSPPLLRSGANVLTF. The rearrangement uses TRBV12-3 or TRBV12-4 and TRBJ2-6, with D uncertain. Deletions cut 5 bases from V and 0 bases from J, with 14 bases between. The CDR3 has 17 residues.

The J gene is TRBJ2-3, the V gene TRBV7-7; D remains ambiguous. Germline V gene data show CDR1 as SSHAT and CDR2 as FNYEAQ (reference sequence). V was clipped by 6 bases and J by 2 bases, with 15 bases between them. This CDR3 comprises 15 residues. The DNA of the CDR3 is TGTGCCAGCAGTCCAACCCGCCTTATCACAGATACGCAGTATTTT. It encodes CASSPTRLITDTQYF.

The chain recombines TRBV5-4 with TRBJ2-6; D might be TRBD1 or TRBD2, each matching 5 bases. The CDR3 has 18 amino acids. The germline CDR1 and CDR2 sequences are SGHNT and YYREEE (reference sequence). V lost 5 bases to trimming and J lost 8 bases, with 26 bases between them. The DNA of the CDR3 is TGTGCCAGCAGTACTCCGGGACGCGGAAGCGTAGGCACCAACGTCCTGACTTTC. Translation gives CASSTPGRGSVGTNVLTF.

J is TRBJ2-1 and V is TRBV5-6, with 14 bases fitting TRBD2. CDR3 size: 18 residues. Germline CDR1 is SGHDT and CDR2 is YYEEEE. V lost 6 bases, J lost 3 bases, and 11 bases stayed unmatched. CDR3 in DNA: TGTGCCAGCACACCGAGTCTAGGACTAGCGGGGGGCTACAATGAGCAGTTCTTC. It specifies CASTPSLGLAGGYNEQFF.

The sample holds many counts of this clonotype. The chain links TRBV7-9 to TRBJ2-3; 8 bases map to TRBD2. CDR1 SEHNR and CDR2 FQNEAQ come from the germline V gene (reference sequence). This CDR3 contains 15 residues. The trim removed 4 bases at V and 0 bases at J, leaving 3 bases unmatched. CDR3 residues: CASSSRGGSTDTQYF. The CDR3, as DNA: TGTGCCAGCAGCTCCCGGGGGGGAAGCACAGATACGCAGTATTTT.

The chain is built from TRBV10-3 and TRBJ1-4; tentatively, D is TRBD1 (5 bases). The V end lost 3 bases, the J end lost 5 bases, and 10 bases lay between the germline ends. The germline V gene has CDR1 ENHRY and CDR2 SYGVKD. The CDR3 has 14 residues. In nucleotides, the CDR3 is TGTGCCATCAGTGAAAAGGGGTGGAATGAAAAACTGTTTTTT. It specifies CAISEKGWNEKLFF.